Presented here are 12 T cell receptor beta chains from one specimen sequenced in a study of graft-versus-host responses after intestinal transplantation. The method was immunoSEQ multiplex PCR; TCRdb's version includes in-frame clones alone and lacks a portion of them. The sample has some 120,000 clones, roughly 92% seen once. For these receptors, no antigen is known. Material: unstimulated CD4+ T cells sorted from spleen or lymph node cells, obtained before intestinal transplant. All receptors derive from a human donor who received an intestinal transplant.

This chain connects TRBV5-1 to TRBJ1-1; TRBD1 agrees at 7 bases. This CDR3 region has 16 residues. Germline assignment: CDR1 SGHRS and CDR2 YFSETQ. V shed 4 bases and J 0 bases; nucleotides not matched to a gene: 9. The CDR3 coding sequence is TGCGCCAGCAGCATCCGGGACAGTAGGATGAACACTGAAGCTTTCTTT. This codes for CASSIRDSRMNTEAFF.

In DNA, the CDR3 is TGTGCCAGCAGTTACAATAGCGGGGGCACAGATACGCAGTATTTT. Translated: CASSYNSGGTDTQYF. The chain employs TRBV6-5 and TRBJ2-3; 8 bases fit TRBD2. Germline lookup yields CDR1 MNHEY and CDR2 SVGAGI. The CDR3 extends over 15 amino acids. Unmatched junction bases numbered 2, after V lost 2 bases and J lost 1 base.

The rearrangement links TRBV10-3 to TRBJ1-1; a possible D gene is TRBD1 (5 bases). Deletions cut 0 bases from V and 2 bases from J, with 16 bases between. This CDR3 has 17 residues. Germline assignment: CDR1 ENHRY and CDR2 SYGVKD. For the CDR3, the DNA is TGTGCCATCAGTGAGTCTTCAGGGCTTATAGTTAACACTGAAGCTTTCTTT. This codes for CAISESSGLIVNTEAFF.

V usage is TRBV27 and J usage is TRBJ2-7, with D uncertain. This CDR3 is 18 amino acids long. Between the trimmed V and J ends, which lost 5 bases and 2 bases, there was a span of 25 bases. The germline V gene has CDR1 MNHEY and CDR2 SMNVEV (reference sequence). DNA of the CDR3: TGTGCCAGCAGTCTCCACCGTCCGACGGAGACTTTCACCTACGAGCAGTACTTC. This sequence encodes CASSLHRPTETFTYEQYF.

This sequence joins TRBV9 and TRBJ2-3; D may be TRBD2 (5 bases). The CDR3 contains 14 residues. CDR1 SGDLS and CDR2 YYNGEE come from the germline V gene. V was shortened by 4 bases and J by 8 bases, with 17 bases between the two germline ends. This chain's CDR3 is CASSPWTASGTQYF. The CDR3, as DNA: TGTGCCAGCAGCCCGTGGACTGCGTCTGGTACGCAGTATTTT.

The V call is TRBV5-6, the J call TRBJ2-7, with a tentative D call TRBD1 (6 bases). The CDR3 is 13 residues long. Germline V CDR1 and CDR2: SGHDT, YYEEEE. Trimming took 6 bases from V and 2 from J, leaving 12 bases between them. The CDR3 DNA reads as TGTGCCAGCATACCGGGACAACCCTACGAGCAGTACTTC. This translates into CASIPGQPYEQYF.

The chain carries TRBV5-1 and TRBJ2-5; TRBD2 aligns across 7 bases. CDR1 and CDR2 (germline): SGHRS, YFSETQ. This CDR3 spans 15 amino acids. With V trimmed by 8 bases and J by 2 bases, 12 bases remained unmatched. CDR3 nucleotide sequence: TGCGCCAGTCAGGAACTCGGACTAGATCAAGAGACCCAGTACTTC. Encoded protein: CASQELGLDQETQYF.

The rearrangement joins TRBV14 to TRBJ2-5; D not resolved. The V end lost 5 bases, the J end lost 0 bases, and 16 bases lay between the germline ends. Germline V gene data show CDR1 as SGHDN and CDR2 as FVKESK. The CDR3 totals 16 residues. In DNA form, the CDR3 reads TGTGCCAGCAGCTCATTGCAGTTTGGGAACCAAGAGACCCAGTACTTC. It codes for CASSSLQFGNQETQYF.

This clone was recorded a few times. V and J are TRBV7-9 and TRBJ1-2, with TRBD1 identical over 8 bases. Trimming removed 2 bases from V and 8 bases from J; junction bases left unmatched: 4. The CDR3 is 13 residues long. Germline CDR1 is SEHNR and CDR2 is FQNEAQ (reference sequence). The CDR3 reads CASSLQGAQGYTF. The CDR3 DNA is TGTGCCAGCAGCTTACAGGGGGCGCAAGGCTACACCTTC. The variable domain in full, completed from reference TRBV7-9 and TRBJ1-2, reads DTGVSQNPRHKITKRGQNVTFRCDPISEHNRLYWYRQTLGQGPEFLTYFQNEAQLEKSRLLSDRFSAERPKGSFSTLEIQRTEQGDSAMYLCASSLQGAQGYTFGSGTRLTVV.

This chain's CDR3 is CASSPPRGGLNEQFF. The CDR3 DNA reads TGCGCCAGCAGTCCCCCTAGGGGGGGGTTAAATGAGCAGTTCTTC. The chain combines TRBV10-1 with TRBJ2-1; weak D call: TRBD2 (7 bases). This CDR3 comprises 15 residues. CDR1 WNHNN and CDR2 SYGVQD come from the germline V gene (reference sequence). V was trimmed by 5 bases and J by 7 bases, leaving 18 bases between them.

The chain combines TRBV4-2 with TRBJ2-6, with a possible D match to TRBD1 (5 bases). With 4 bases removed from V and 1 base from J, the gap between germline ends came to 14 bases. Germline CDR1 is LGHNA and CDR2 is YNFKEQ. The CDR3 is 17 amino acids. CDR3 DNA sequence: TGTGCCAGCAGCCCCGCAGACAGTTTTTCTGGGGCCAACGTCCTGACTTTC. Amino acids: CASSPADSFSGANVLTF.

This clone was detected a few times. This chain joins TRBV7-2 and TRBJ1-2; the match to TRBD1 covers 8 bases. The V and J ends lost 1 base and 2 bases, in that order; junction bases with no gene match: 0. CDR3 size: 14 residues. The germline V gene has CDR1 SGHTA and CDR2 FQGNSA. The CDR3 loop reads CASSLDRGNYGYTF. As DNA, the CDR3 is TGTGCCAGCAGCTTAGACAGGGGGAACTATGGCTACACCTTC.